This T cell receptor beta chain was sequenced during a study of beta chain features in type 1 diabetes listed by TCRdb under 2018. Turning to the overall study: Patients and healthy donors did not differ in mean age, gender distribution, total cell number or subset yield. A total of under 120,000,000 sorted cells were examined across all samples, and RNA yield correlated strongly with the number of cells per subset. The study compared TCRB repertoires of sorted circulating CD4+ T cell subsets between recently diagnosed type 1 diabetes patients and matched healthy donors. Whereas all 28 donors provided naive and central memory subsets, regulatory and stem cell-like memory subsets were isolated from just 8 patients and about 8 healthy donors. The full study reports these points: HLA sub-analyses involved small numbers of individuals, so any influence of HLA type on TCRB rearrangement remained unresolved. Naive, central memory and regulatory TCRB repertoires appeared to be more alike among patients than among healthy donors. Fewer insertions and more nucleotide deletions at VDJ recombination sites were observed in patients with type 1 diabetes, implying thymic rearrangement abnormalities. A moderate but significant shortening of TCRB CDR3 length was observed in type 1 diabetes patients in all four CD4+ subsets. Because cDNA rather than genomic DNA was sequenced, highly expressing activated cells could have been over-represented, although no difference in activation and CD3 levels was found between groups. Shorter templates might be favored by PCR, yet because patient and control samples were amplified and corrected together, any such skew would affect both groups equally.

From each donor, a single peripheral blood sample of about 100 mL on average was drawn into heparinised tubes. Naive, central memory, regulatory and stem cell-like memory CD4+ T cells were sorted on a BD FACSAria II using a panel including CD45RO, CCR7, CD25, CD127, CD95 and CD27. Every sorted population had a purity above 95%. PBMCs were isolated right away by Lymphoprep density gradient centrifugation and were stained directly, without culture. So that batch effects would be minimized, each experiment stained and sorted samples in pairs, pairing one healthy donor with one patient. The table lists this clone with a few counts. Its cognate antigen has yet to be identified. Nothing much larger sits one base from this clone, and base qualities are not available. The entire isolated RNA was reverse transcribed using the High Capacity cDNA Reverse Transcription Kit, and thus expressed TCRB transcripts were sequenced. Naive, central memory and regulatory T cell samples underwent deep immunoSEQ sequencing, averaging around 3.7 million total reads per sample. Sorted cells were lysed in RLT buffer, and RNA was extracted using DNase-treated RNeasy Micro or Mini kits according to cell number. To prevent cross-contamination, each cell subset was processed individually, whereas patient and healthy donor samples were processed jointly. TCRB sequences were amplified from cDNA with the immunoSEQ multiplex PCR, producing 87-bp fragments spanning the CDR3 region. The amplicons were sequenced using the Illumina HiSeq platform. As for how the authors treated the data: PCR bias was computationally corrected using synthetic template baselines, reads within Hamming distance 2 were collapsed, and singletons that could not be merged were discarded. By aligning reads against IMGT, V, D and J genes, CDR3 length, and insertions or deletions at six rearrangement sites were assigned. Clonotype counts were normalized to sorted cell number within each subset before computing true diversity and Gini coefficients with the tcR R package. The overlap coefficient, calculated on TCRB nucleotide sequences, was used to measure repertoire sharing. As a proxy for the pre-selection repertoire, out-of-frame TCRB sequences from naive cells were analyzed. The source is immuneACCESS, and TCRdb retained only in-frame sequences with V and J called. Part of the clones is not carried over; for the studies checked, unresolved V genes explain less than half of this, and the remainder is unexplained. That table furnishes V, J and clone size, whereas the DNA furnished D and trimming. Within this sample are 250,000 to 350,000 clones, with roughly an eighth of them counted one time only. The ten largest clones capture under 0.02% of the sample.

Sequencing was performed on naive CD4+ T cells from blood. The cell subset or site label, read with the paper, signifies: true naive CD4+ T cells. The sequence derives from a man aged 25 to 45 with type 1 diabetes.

The CDR3 loop reads CASSVGRGEQFF. In nucleotide form, the sequence is TGTGCCAGCAGCGTAGGACGAGGCGAGCAGTTCTTC. The sequence is built from TRBV9 and TRBJ2-1, with no confident D gene call. V loses 0 bases, J loses 10 bases, and the germline ends lie 8 bases apart. As encoded in the germline V gene, CDR1 is SGDLS while CDR2 is YYNGEE. Counted from cysteine to phenylalanine, this CDR3 has 12 amino acids. The DNA shown is the 36-base CDR3, in frame from base 1.